These 3 T cell receptor beta chains were all obtained from the same sample, sequenced in a study of cytomegalovirus exposure and HLA in healthy donors. PCR was performed using 60 Vbeta and 13 Jbeta primers. Sequencing was performed with immunoSEQ multiplex PCR; in TCRdb, only in-frame clones are kept and a portion is missing. The sample carries about 210,000 clones, over 80% recorded once. Input material: PBMCs. Receptors originate from a woman aged 45-65 years in good health and CMV-seropositive.

The gene calls are TRBV6-4 and TRBJ1-6; no clear D gene. This CDR3 is 16 amino acids long. Trimming shortened V by 0 bases and J by 8 bases, and 14 bases separated the two germline ends. Per the germline V gene, CDR1 is MRHNA and CDR2 is SNTAGT. CDR3 loop: CASSDSGGKVDSPLHF. CDR3 nucleotide sequence: TGTGCCAGCAGTGACTCAGGAGGGAAAGTCGATTCACCCCTCCACTTT.

The chain links TRBV28 to TRBJ2-4; TRBD1 agrees at 7 bases. The CDR3 is 15 residues long. V trimming: 6 bases; J trimming: 2 bases; junction bases outside the gene matches: 7. Germline CDR1 and CDR2: MDHEN and SYDVKM. CDR3 sequence reads: CASSLRGQTKNIQYF. The DNA of the CDR3 is TGTGCCAGCAGCCTAAGGGGACAGACCAAAAACATTCAGTACTTC.

This clone was seen only a few times. The chain carries TRBV5-1 and TRBJ2-7, with D perhaps matching TRBD1 (7 bases). The length of the CDR3 is 19 residues. V was trimmed by 5 bases and J by 5 bases, leaving 32 bases between them. The V gene's germline CDR1 is SGHRS and CDR2 YFSETQ. CDR3 sequence reads: CASRRDGRRGQGTPNEQYF. The CDR3 bases are TGCGCCAGCAGAAGGGACGGGAGAAGGGGGCAAGGGACTCCTAACGAGCAGTACTTC.